This T cell receptor beta chain comes out of a study of identical twins. Trimming left V 5 bases short and J 1 base short, with 12 bases between. The CDR3 totals 15 residues. Germline V gives CDR1 SEHNR, CDR2 FQNEAQ (reference sequence). MiXCR, run by TCRdb on the 5' RACE reads, gives a single entry per CDR3 protein. The repertoire includes some 600,000 distinct CDR3 sequences, roughly 6.6% of them detected once, and around 1.6% sits in the top ten. In this sample, this clonotype turned up a few times. These sequences were also reported in another study, on yellow fever vaccine responses in identical twins.

The J gene is TRBJ2-1, the V gene TRBV7-9; D is unclear. The receptor was derived from a woman under 30 in good health. Material: PBMCs. The CDR3 protein is CASSPPPGSYNEQFF. The DNA for the CDR3 is TGTGCCAGCAGCCCCCCCCCGGGTTCCTACAATGAGCAGTTCTTC.